The 28 T cell receptor beta chains reported below all come from one sample, sequenced in a study of memory CD4+ T cells and cytomegalovirus serostatus. The sort gate was single viable CD3+CD4+CD8-CD45RO+ cells for memory CD4+ T cells. Assay used: immunoSEQ multiplex PCR; TCRdb lists only in-frame clones, some missing. Counted here are around 25,000 clones, approximately 75% occurring once; the ten biggest clones make up about 1%. The sequenced sample was memory CD4+ T cells from blood. Receptor source: an adult in good health and CMV-seronegative.

V usage is TRBV7-2 and J usage is TRBJ1-1; D is ambiguous. The V and J ends lost 1 base and 3 bases respectively, with 3 bases between them. Germline CDR1 and CDR2: SGHTA and FQGNSA. The CDR3 extends over 12 amino acids. The CDR3 loop is CASSLGYTEAFF. CDR3 sequence (DNA): TGTGCCAGCAGCTTAGGGTACACTGAAGCTTTCTTT.

The chain has TRBV10-3 and TRBJ1-2, with D perhaps matching TRBD1 (5 bases). The CDR3 spans 13 residues. Trimming left V 11 bases short and J 4 bases short, with 17 bases between. CDR1 ENHRY and CDR2 SYGVKD come from the germline V gene. This CDR3 reads CAVQGTDGYGYTF. In DNA form, the CDR3 reads TGTGCCGTCCAAGGGACTGATGGCTATGGCTACACCTTC.

This clone has a single count. The genes are TRBV6-1 and TRBJ2-7, with a tentative D call TRBD1 (6 bases). The CDR3 has 15 amino acids. Germline lookup yields CDR1 MNHNS and CDR2 SASEGT. The V end was cut by 4 bases, the J end by 4 bases, with 17 bases between. Here the CDR3 DNA reads TGTGCCAGCAGTGGAGAAGGCCAGGGGAAATACGAGCAGTACTTC. It is translated as CASSGEGQGKYEQYF.

The rearrangement links TRBV5-1 to TRBJ1-3, with unresolved D. The length of the CDR3 is 16 residues. With 4 bases removed from V and 4 bases from J, the gap between germline ends came to 18 bases. CDR1 is SGHRS, CDR2 YFSETQ, per germline. DNA for the CDR3: TGCGCCAGCAGCCCTGACCTTCAGGTTGTAGGAAACACCATATATTTT. It codes for CASSPDLQVVGNTIYF. The full variable domain, completed using reference TRBV5-1 and TRBJ1-3, is KAGVTQTPRYLIKTRGQQVTLSCSPISGHRSVSWYQQTPGQGLQFLFEYFSETQRNKGNFPGRFSGRQFSNSRSEMNVSTLELGDSALYLCASSPDLQVVGNTIYFGEGSWLTVV.

The rearrangement joins TRBV14 to TRBJ2-1, with TRBD2 matching 8 bases. V dropped 8 bases and J dropped 7; count of bases not matched to a gene: 13. CDR1 and CDR2 (germline): SGHDN, FVKESK. This CDR3 is 15 amino acids long. The CDR3 is CASANQREFSNEQFF. The CDR3, as DNA: TGTGCCAGCGCTAACCAGCGGGAGTTCTCAAATGAGCAGTTCTTC.

The chain couples TRBV27 to TRBJ2-3, with no clear D. This CDR3 contains 17 residues. Germline V CDR1 and CDR2: MNHEY, SMNVEV (reference sequence). Trimming removed 7 bases from V and 0 bases from J, with 20 bases in between. The chain's CDR3 is CASKQTTDGPSTDTQYF. The CDR3 DNA reads as TGTGCCAGCAAGCAGACCACGGACGGCCCTAGCACAGATACGCAGTATTTT.

The chain carries TRBV21-1 and TRBJ2-1; TRBD2, the D gene given by the table, was not confirmed from the DNA. TRBV21-1 is annotated as a pseudogene. The CDR3 length is 14 residues. The chain's CDR3 is CAKSDGRAGSEQFF. The CDR3 bases are TGTGCCAAGTCGGATGGGAGGGCCGGGAGTGAGCAGTTCTTC.

This chain joins TRBV7-2 and TRBJ1-4, with TRBD1 as a possible D gene (5 bases). Germline V gene lookup returns CDR1 SGHTA and CDR2 FQGNSA. This CDR3 comprises 14 residues. Trimming pared 3 bases from V and 3 bases from J, leaving 8 bases between. The CDR3 region is CASSFQGSNEKLFF. The CDR3 nucleotides read TGTGCCAGCAGCTTTCAGGGCTCTAATGAAAAACTGTTTTTT.

V is TRBV7-2 and J is TRBJ1-2, with D uncertain. CDR3 length: 14 residues. V shed 8 bases and J shed 7 bases, with 20 bases lying between them. Germline-derived CDR1 and CDR2 are SGHTA and FQGNSA. CDR3 sequence (DNA): TGTGCCAGCCAGTCGTCATTCGGAGTCGGTGGCTACACCTTC. Amino acids: CASQSSFGVGGYTF. Drawing the rest from reference TRBV7-2 and TRBJ1-2, the complete variable domain is GAGVSQSPSNKVTEKGKDVELRCDPISGHTALYWYRQSLGQGLEFLIYFQGNSAPDKSGLPSDRFSAERTGGSVSTLTIQRTQQEDSAVYLCASQSSFGVGGYTFGSGTRLTVV.

The chain joins TRBV5-1 to TRBJ1-4, with 9 bases matching TRBD1. This CDR3 spans 15 amino acids. Germline V CDR1 and CDR2: SGHRS, YFSETQ. J gave up 3 bases and V 4 bases, and 4 bases lay outside the gene matches. The CDR3 loop is CASSDGQGPNEKLFF. The DNA for the CDR3 is TGCGCCAGCAGCGACGGACAGGGGCCTAATGAAAAACTGTTTTTT. The full variable domain, rest sourced from reference TRBV5-1 and TRBJ1-4, is KAGVTQTPRYLIKTRGQQVTLSCSPISGHRSVSWYQQTPGQGLQFLFEYFSETQRNKGNFPGRFSGRQFSNSRSEMNVSTLELGDSALYLCASSDGQGPNEKLFFGSGTQLSVL.

The sample holds one count of this clone. The chain joins TRBV7-2 to TRBJ2-7, with TRBD2 matching over 9 bases. The CDR3 loop spans 14 amino acids. V trimming: 5 bases; J trimming: 4 bases; junction bases outside the gene matches: 6. Germline CDR1 reads SGHTA; CDR2 reads FQGNSA. The CDR3 loop reads CASSRSGSQYEQYF. CDR3 nucleotides: TGTGCCAGCAGCCGTAGCGGGAGTCAATACGAGCAGTACTTC.

This sequence joins TRBV2 and TRBJ2-3; 9 nucleotides agree with TRBD2. The CDR3 runs 14 residues. Per germline, CDR1 SNHLY and CDR2 FYNNEI. After removal of 6 bases from V and 4 bases from J, the junction contained 5 bases not matched to a gene. The CDR3 DNA reads as TGTGCCAGCAGCACCGGGACTAGCCCAGATACGCAGTATTTT. Its translation: CASSTGTSPDTQYF.

The genes are TRBV6-6 and TRBJ2-3; 10 nucleotides line up with TRBD1. With V trimmed by 6 bases and J by 4 bases, 7 bases remained unmatched. CDR1 and CDR2 (germline): MNHNY, SVGAGI (reference sequence). The length of the CDR3 is 15 residues. The CDR3 sequence is CASRRSGQGSDTQYF. DNA for the CDR3: TGTGCCAGCAGACGATCGGGACAGGGGTCAGATACGCAGTATTTT.

The chain uses TRBV7-2 and TRBJ1-3, with D uncertain. Trimming took off 5 bases at V and 0 bases at J, with 8 bases between the two ends. The CDR3 has 14 residues. CDR1 and CDR2 (germline): SGHTA, FQGNSA. CDR3 in DNA: TGTGCCAGCAGCCAGTCTTTCTCTGGAAACACCATATATTTT. Translation: CASSQSFSGNTIYF.

This chain joins TRBV27 and TRBJ1-1, with 12 nucleotides matching TRBD1. Trimming cost V 6 bases and J 1 base; bases outside gene matches: 12. Germline lookup yields CDR1 MNHEY and CDR2 SMNVEV (reference sequence). This CDR3 has 18 residues. Written as DNA, the CDR3 is TGTGCCAGCAGCCGCGCCGGGACAGGGGGCGATCGGAACACTGAAGCTTTCTTT. Protein sequence: CASSRAGTGGDRNTEAFF.

V and J are TRBV6-5 and TRBJ1-2; 7 nucleotides agree with TRBD1. The germline CDR1 and CDR2 sequences are MNHEY and SVGAGI. This CDR3 contains 15 residues. V shed 6 bases, J shed 2 bases, and the junction held 9 bases outside the gene matches. The CDR3 loop is CASRTSLQGNYGYTF. The CDR3 coding sequence is TGTGCCAGCAGAACCTCATTACAGGGGAACTATGGCTACACCTTC.

The chain carries TRBV11-2 and TRBJ1-5; 7 nucleotides line up with TRBD1. The CDR3 is 15 residues long. With V trimmed by 4 bases and J by 5 bases, 8 bases remained unmatched. The germline gives CDR1 SGHAT, CDR2 FQNNGV. CDR3 DNA sequence: TGTGCCAGCAGCTCGGATGGACAGGACTATCAGCCCCAGCATTTT. Residues: CASSSDGQDYQPQHF.

This clone was picked up one time. This sample includes further DNA sequences coding for the same CDR3. The chain uses TRBV6-6 and TRBJ2-5; D is possibly TRBD2 (6 bases). The V and J ends lost 5 bases and 5 bases respectively, with 12 bases between them. The V gene's germline CDR1 is MNHNY and CDR2 SVGAGI (reference sequence). The CDR3 runs 13 residues. The CDR3 reads CASSLGTVETQYF. In DNA form, the CDR3 reads TGTGCCAGCAGTCTAGGGACTGTGGAGACCCAGTACTTC.

The chain recombines TRBV21-1 with TRBJ2-7; TRBD2, the table's D call, lacks a check against the DNA. TRBV21-1 has pseudogene status. This CDR3 has 15 residues. DNA for the CDR3: TGTGCCAGCAGCAAAGTCCAGCGGGGCTCCTACGAGCAGTACTTC. The encoded protein is CASSKVQRGSYEQYF.

This chain joins TRBV10-1 and TRBJ2-7; TRBD2 agrees at 7 bases. In germline, CDR1 is WNHNN, CDR2 SYGVQD (reference sequence). Trimming at V came to 4 bases and at J to 1 base, leaving 4 bases not matched to a gene. This CDR3 has 14 amino acids. The CDR3 sequence: CASSAQRGSYEQYF. The CDR3 DNA reads TGCGCCAGCAGTGCCCAGCGGGGATCCTACGAGCAGTACTTC.

J is TRBJ2-1 and V is TRBV28; D remains ambiguous. This CDR3 is 14 amino acids long. With 7 bases removed from V and 8 bases from J, the gap between germline ends came to 18 bases. In germline, CDR1 is MDHEN, CDR2 SYDVKM. This chain's CDR3 is CASTKTLGLDEQFF. DNA of the CDR3: TGTGCCAGCACCAAGACCCTAGGTCTCGATGAGCAGTTCTTC.

V and J are TRBV6-5 and TRBJ1-6; TRBD1 aligns across 7 bases. Trimming at V came to 5 bases and at J to 14 bases, leaving 15 bases not matched to a gene. Germline lookup yields CDR1 MNHEY and CDR2 SVGAGI. The CDR3 has 15 residues. The CDR3 reads CASSPAGRQGLTLHF. For the CDR3, the DNA is TGTGCCAGCAGTCCCGCCGGCAGACAGGGACTCACCCTCCACTTT.

Here the CDR3 DNA reads TGTGCCAGCAGCCAACTAAGTGGGGGGGGTCACTCCTACGAGCAGTACTTC. Encoded protein: CASSQLSGGGHSYEQYF. This chain joins TRBV14 and TRBJ2-7; 7 nucleotides line up with TRBD2. V trimming: 2 bases; J trimming: 0 bases; junction bases outside the gene matches: 10. Germline loops: CDR1 SGHDN, CDR2 FVKESK. This CDR3 has 17 residues.

The DNA for the CDR3 is TGTGCCAGCTCACCGGGGACCTCTGGAAACACCATATATTTT. It specifies CASSPGTSGNTIYF. J is TRBJ1-3 and V is TRBV18; weak D call: TRBD1 (5 bases). Germline V lookup: CDR1 KGHSH, CDR2 LQKENI. V shed 3 bases and J shed 0 bases, with 6 bases lying between them. This CDR3 comprises 14 residues.

The chain links TRBV30 to TRBJ1-2; D unresolved. Trimming stripped 2 bases from V and 0 bases from J, with 4 bases between. CDR3 length equals 12 residues. Germline V gene lookup returns CDR1 GTSNPN and CDR2 SVGIG (reference sequence). The CDR3 protein is CAWSRANYGYTF. The CDR3 region has the DNA TGTGCCTGGAGTCGGGCTAACTATGGCTACACCTTC.

The CDR3 here is CASSSLAGGTGELFF. In DNA form, the CDR3 reads TGTGCCAGCAGTTCTCTAGCGGGAGGCACCGGGGAGCTGTTTTTT. The genes are TRBV28 and TRBJ2-2; 11 nucleotides align to TRBD2. The V segment lost 4 bases and the J segment 4 bases; nucleotides outside the gene matches: 2. This CDR3 contains 15 residues. Germline V CDR1 and CDR2: MDHEN, SYDVKM.

The chain links TRBV7-2 to TRBJ2-6; D unresolved. Germline V gives CDR1 SGHTA, CDR2 FQGNSA. V was pared by 5 bases and J by 0 bases, with 8 bases between. CDR3 length equals 15 residues. CDR3 in DNA: TGTGCCAGCAGCCCGGGCAACTCTGGGGCCAACGTCCTGACTTTC. Its translation is CASSPGNSGANVLTF. The full variable domain, in which reference TRBV7-2 and TRBJ2-6 provide the parts outside the CDR3, is GAGVSQSPSNKVTEKGKDVELRCDPISGHTALYWYRQSLGQGLEFLIYFQGNSAPDKSGLPSDRFSAERTGGSVSTLTIQRTQQEDSAVYLCASSPGNSGANVLTFGAGSRLTVL.

The chain is built from TRBV28 and TRBJ1-2; D unclear. From germline, CDR1 is MDHEN and CDR2 SYDVKM. The CDR3 spans 13 residues. The ends were cut back, 8 bases at V and 4 bases at J, with 14 bases in the middle. DNA for the CDR3: TGTGCCAGCCTGAGCAGCGCCTTCTATGGCTACACCTTC. Amino acid sequence: CASLSSAFYGYTF.